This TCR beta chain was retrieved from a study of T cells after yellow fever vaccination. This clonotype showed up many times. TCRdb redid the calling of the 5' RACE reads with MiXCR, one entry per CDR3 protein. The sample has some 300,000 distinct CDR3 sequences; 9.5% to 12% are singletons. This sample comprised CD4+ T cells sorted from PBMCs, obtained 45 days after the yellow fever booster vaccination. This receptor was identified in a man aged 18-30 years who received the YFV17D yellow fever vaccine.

In DNA form, the CDR3 reads TGCGCCAGCAGCCCCCTTGAGGGCCGGGGTTCACCCCTCCACTTT. Translating gives CASSPLEGRGSPLHF. The gene calls are TRBV5-1 and TRBJ1-6; D gene ambiguous. Germline V gene lookup returns CDR1 SGHRS and CDR2 YFSETQ. The V gene lost 4 bases and the J gene lost 9 bases, with 17 bases spanning the gap. The length of the CDR3 is 15 residues.